The clone carrying this TCR beta chain has at least ten counts. Molecular barcoded adaptors covering alpha/delta and beta/gamma chains were used on approximately 400 ng RNA. TCRdb reprocessed the reads with MiXCR, giving one entry per CDR3 protein. The sample lists approximately 25,000 distinct CDR3 sequences, over 13% occurring once. This record comes from a study of read filtering for tumor transcriptome and immune sequencing. The wider study: DNase treatment preceded whole-transcriptome library preparation.

Every patient had bone marrow sampled while the disease was active. The CDR3 is 12 residues long. Between the trimmed V and J ends, which lost 6 bases and 3 bases, there was a span of 8 bases. The sequenced material came from a population of CD138-negative cells sorted from bone marrow. This chain links TRBV12-3 or TRBV12-4 with TRBJ1-1; TRBD1 might be the D (5 bases). The source is a donor aged 40 or older with multiple myeloma. CDR3 DNA: TGTGCCAGCAGCTTGGGGGACACTGAAGCTTTCTTT. Encoded protein: CASSLGDTEAFF.